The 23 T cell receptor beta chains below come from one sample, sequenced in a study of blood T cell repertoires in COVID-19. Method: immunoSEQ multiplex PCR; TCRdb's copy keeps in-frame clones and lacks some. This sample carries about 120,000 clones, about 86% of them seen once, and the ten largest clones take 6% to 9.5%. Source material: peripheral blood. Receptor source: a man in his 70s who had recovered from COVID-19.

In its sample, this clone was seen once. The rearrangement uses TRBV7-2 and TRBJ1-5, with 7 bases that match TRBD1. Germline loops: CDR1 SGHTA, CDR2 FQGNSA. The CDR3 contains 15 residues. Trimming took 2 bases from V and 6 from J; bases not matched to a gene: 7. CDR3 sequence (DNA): TGTGCCAGCAGCTTACCAATAGGGGGCGTTCAGCCCCAGCATTTT. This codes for CASSLPIGGVQPQHF.

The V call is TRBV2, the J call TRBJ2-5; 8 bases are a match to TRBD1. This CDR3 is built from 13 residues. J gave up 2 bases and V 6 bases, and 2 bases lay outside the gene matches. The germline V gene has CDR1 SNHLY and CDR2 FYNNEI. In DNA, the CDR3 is TGTGCCAGCAGCCGGGACAGGCAAGAGACCCAGTACTTC. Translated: CASSRDRQETQYF. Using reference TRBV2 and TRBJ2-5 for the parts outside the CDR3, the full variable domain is EPEVTQTPSHQVTQMGQEVILRCVPISNHLYFYWYRQILGQKVEFLVSFYNNEISEKSEIFDDQFSVERPDGSNFTLKIRSTKLEDSAMYFCASSRDRQETQYFGPGTRLLVL.

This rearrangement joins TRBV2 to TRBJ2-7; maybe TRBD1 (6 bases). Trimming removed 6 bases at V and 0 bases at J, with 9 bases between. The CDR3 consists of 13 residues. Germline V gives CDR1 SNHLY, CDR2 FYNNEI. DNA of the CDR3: TGTGCCAGCAGCGGGGACACCTCCTACGAGCAGTACTTC. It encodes CASSGDTSYEQYF.

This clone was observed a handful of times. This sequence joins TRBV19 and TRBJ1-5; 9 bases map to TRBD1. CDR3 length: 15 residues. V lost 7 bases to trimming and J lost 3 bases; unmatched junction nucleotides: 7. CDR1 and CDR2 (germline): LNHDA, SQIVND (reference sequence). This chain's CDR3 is CASNTGQGNNQPQHF. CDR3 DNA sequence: TGTGCCAGTAATACGGGACAGGGTAACAATCAGCCCCAGCATTTT.

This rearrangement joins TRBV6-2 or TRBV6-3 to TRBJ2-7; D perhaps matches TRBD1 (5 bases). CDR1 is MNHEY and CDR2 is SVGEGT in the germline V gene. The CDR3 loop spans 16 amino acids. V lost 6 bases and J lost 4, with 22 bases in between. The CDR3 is CASSRRDTGQAYEQYF. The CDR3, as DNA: TGTGCCAGCAGCCGTCGCGATACTGGACAAGCATACGAGCAGTACTTC.

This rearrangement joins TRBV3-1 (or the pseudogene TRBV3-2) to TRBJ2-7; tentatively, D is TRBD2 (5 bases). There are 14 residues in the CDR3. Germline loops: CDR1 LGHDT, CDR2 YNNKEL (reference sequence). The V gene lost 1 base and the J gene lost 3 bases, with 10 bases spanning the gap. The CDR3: CASSQGTGIYEQYF. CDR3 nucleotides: TGTGCCAGCAGCCAAGGGACTGGGATCTACGAGCAGTACTTC.

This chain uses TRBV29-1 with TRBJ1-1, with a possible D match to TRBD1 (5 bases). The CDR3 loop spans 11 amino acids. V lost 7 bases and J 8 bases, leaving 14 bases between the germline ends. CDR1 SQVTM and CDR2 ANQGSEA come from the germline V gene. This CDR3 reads CSGGRRREAFF. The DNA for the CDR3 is TGCAGCGGGGGGAGGAGGAGGGAAGCTTTCTTT. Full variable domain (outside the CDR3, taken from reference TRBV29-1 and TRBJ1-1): SAVISQKPSRDICQRGTSLTIQCQVDSQVTMMFWYRQQPGQSLTLIATANQGSEATYESGFVIDKFPISRPNLTFSTLTVSNMSPEDSSIYLCSGGRRREAFFGQGTRLTVV.

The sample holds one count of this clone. Here the CDR3 DNA reads TGTGCCAGCAGTTTGGGACTTCATTATGGGAACACTGAAGCTTTCTTT. Its protein product is CASSLGLHYGNTEAFF. The chain combines TRBV28 with TRBJ1-1, with D perhaps TRBD1 (5 bases). The CDR3 runs 16 residues. The V end was cut by 3 bases, the J end by 1 base, with 15 bases between. CDR1 and CDR2 (germline): MDHEN, SYDVKM. Together with reference TRBV28 and TRBJ1-1, the CDR3 gives the full variable domain: DVKVTQSSRYLVKRTGEKVFLECVQDMDHENMFWYRQDPGLGLRLIYFSYDVKMKEKGDIPEGYSVSREKKERFSLILESASTNQTSMYLCASSLGLHYGNTEAFFGQGTRLTVV.

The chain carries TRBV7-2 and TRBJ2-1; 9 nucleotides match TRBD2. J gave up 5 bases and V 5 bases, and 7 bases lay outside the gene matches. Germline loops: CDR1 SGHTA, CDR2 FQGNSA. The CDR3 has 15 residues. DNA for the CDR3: TGTGCCAGCAGCAAGTGGCTAGCGGGAAACAATGAGCAGTTCTTC. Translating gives CASSKWLAGNNEQFF.

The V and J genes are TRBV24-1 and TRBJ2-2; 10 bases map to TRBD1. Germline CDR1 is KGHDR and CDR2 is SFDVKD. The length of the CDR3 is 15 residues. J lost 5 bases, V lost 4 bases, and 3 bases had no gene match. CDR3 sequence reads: CATSDPGQGTGELFF. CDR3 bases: TGTGCCACCAGTGACCCGGGACAGGGGACCGGGGAGCTGTTTTTT.

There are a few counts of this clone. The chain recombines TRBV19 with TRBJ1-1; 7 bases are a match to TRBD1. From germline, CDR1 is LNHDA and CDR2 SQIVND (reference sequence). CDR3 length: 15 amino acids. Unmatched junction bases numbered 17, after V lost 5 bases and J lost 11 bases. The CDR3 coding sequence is TGTGCCAGTAGTCCCCGACAGGGAGACTCTCCTGGGGCTTTCTTT. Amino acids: CASSPRQGDSPGAFF.

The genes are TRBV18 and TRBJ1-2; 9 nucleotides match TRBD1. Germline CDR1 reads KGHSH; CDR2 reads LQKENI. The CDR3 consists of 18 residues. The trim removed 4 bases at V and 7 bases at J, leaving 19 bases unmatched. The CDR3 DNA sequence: TGTGCCAGCTCACTACGGACAGGGGTAGGCCGGGCTCCAGGTGGCTACACCTTC. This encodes CASSLRTGVGRAPGGYTF. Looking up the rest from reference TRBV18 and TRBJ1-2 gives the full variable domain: NAGVMQNPRHLVRRRGQEARLRCSPMKGHSHVYWYRQLPEEGLKFMVYLQKENIIDESGMPKERFSAEFPKEGPSILRIQQVVRGDSAAYFCASSLRTGVGRAPGGYTFGSGTRLTVV.

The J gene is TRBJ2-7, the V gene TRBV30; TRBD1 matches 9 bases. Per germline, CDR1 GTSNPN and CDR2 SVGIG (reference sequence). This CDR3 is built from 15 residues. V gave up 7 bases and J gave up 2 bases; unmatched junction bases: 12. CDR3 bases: TGTGCCTTTCTAGTCGGACAGGGGTTTCCCTACGAGCAGTACTTC. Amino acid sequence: CAFLVGQGFPYEQYF.

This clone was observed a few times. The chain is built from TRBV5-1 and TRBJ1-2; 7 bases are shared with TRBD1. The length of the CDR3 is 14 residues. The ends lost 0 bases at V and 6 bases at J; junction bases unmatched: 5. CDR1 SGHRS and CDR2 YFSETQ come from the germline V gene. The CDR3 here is CASSLGTGEDGYTF. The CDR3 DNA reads TGCGCCAGCAGCTTGGGAACAGGGGAGGATGGCTACACCTTC.

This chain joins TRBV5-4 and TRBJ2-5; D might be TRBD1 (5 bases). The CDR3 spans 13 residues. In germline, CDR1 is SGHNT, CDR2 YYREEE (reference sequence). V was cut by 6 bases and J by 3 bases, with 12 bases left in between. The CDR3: CASNRIPKETQYF. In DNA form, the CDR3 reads TGTGCCAGCAACAGGATACCCAAAGAGACCCAGTACTTC.

The CDR3 here is CASGRQLEKLFF. DNA for the CDR3: TGTGCCAGCGGACGACAGTTGGAAAAACTGTTTTTT. The chain recombines TRBV6-5 with TRBJ1-4, with a possible D match to TRBD1 (5 bases). The CDR3 loop spans 12 amino acids. Germline-derived CDR1 and CDR2 are MNHEY and SVGAGI. Between the trimmed V and J ends, which lost 8 bases and 8 bases, there was a span of 12 bases.

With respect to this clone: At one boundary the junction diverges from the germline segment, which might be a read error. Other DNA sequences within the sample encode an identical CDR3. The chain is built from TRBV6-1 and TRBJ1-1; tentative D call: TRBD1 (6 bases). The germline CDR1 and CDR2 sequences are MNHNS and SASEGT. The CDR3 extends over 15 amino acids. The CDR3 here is CASSEQGHQNTEAFF. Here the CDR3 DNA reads TGCGCCAGCAGTGAACAGGGACATCAGAACACTGAAGCTTTCTTT.

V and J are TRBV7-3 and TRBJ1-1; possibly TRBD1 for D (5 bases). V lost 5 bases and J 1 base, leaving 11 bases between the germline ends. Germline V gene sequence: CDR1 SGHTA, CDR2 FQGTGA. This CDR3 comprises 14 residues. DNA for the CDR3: TGTGCCAGCAGCGAGATAGGACAGAACACTGAAGCTTTCTTT. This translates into CASSEIGQNTEAFF. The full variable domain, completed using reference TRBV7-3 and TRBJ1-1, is GAGVSQTPSNKVTEKGKYVELRCDPISGHTALYWYRQSLGQGPEFLIYFQGTGAADDSGLPNDRFFAVRPEGSVSTLKIQRTERGDSAVYLCASSEIGQNTEAFFGQGTRLTVV.

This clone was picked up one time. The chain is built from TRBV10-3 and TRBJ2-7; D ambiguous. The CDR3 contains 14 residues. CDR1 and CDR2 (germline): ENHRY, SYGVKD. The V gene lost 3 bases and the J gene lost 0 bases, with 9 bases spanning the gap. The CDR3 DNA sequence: TGTGCCATCAGTGAACAGTTGAACTCCTACGAGCAGTACTTC. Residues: CAISEQLNSYEQYF.

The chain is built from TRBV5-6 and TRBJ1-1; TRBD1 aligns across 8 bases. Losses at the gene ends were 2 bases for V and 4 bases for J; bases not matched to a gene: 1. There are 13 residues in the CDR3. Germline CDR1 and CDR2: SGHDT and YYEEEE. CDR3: CASSFTGGTEAFF. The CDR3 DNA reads TGTGCCAGCAGCTTTACAGGGGGCACTGAAGCTTTCTTT.

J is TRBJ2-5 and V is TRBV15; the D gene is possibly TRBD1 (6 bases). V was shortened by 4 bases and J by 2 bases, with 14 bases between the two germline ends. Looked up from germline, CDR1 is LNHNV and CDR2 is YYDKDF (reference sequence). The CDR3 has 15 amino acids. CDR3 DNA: TGTGCCACCAGCACCTTACAGGGACCTCAAGAGACCCAGTACTTC. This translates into CATSTLQGPQETQYF.

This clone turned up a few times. CDR3 region: CATSREDYGYTF. The CDR3 region has the DNA TGTGCCACCAGTCGGGAGGACTATGGCTACACCTTC. The rearrangement links TRBV24-1 to TRBJ1-2; D uncertain. Germline V gene data show CDR1 as KGHDR and CDR2 as SFDVKD. There are 12 residues in the CDR3. With 6 bases removed from V and 3 bases from J, the gap between germline ends came to 7 bases.

CDR3 protein: CASSTRDRVILSGNTIYF. DNA for the CDR3: TGTGCCAGCAGCACAAGGGACAGGGTAATCCTCTCTGGAAACACCATATATTTT. The chain joins TRBV21-1 to TRBJ1-3; TRBD1, the D gene given by the table, was not confirmed from the DNA. TRBV21-1 is a pseudogene segment. The CDR3 sequence is 18 residues long.